The clone carrying this TCR beta chain was seen ten or more times. This entry is derived from a study of T cells in Graves' hyperthyroidism and ophthalmopathy. TCR beta CDR3 regions were amplified from RNA. HTBI primers were used for first-round RT-PCR of the TCR CDR3. One entry per CDR3 protein results from TCRdb running MiXCR on the multiplex PCR reads. The sample shows about 620,000 distinct CDR3 sequences, around 16% of them seen only once. V was cut by 0 bases and J by 9 bases, with 12 bases left in between. This CDR3 has 13 residues. Germline lookup yields CDR1 GTSNPN and CDR2 SVGIG (reference sequence).

The chain links TRBV30 to TRBJ2-1; perhaps TRBD2 as D (5 bases). The specimen sequenced was blood. This TCR was recovered from a woman aged 30 to 39 with Graves' hyperthyroidism. CDR3 bases: TGTGCCTGGAGTGTACTTAGCGCGGGTGAGCAGTTCTTC. Amino acid sequence: CAWSVLSAGEQFF.